This paragraph covers one TCR beta chain sequence. The data stem from a study of human T cells and chemical hapten exposure. Study-level background: Per-sample TCR yields varied mainly from small pooled library volume differences.

This CDR3 contains 15 residues. The germline gives CDR1 SEHNR, CDR2 FQNEAQ (reference sequence). Trimming removed 5 bases at V and 5 bases at J, with 16 bases between. TCRdb used MiXCR to reprocess the RACE reads, holding one entry per CDR3 protein. The data hold a few hundred thousand distinct CDR3 sequences, with around 6% observed a single time. The time point: patch test 2, 6 weeks after DPC sensitization. Sample treatment: therapeutic diphenylcyclopropenone sensitization with weekly scalp DPC. Sequencing used whole blood, obtained in connection with sensitization to the hapten diphenylcyclopropenone (DPC). This TCR was recovered from a woman between 18 and 29 years old with alopecia areata. Some clones in this sample may be carry-over from other donors' samples. This rearrangement joins TRBV7-9 to TRBJ2-1; no reliable D call. The CDR3 coding sequence is TGTGCCAGCAGCCCCGGTTTCAGCCGCGACAATGAGCAGTTCTTC. Protein: CASSPGFSRDNEQFF.